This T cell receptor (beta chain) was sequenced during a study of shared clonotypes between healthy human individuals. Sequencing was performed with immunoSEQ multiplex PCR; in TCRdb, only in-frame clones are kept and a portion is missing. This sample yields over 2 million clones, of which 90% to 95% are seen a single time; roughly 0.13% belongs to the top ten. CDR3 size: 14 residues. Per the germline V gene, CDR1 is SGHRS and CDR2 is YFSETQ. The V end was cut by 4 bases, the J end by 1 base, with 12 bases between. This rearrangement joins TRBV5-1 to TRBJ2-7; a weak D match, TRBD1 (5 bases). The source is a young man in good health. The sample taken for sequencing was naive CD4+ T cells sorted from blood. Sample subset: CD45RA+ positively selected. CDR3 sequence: CASSLGADSYEQYF. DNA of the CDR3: TGCGCCAGCAGCCTAGGGGCAGATTCCTACGAGCAGTACTTC. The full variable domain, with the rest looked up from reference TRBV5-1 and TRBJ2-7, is KAGVTQTPRYLIKTRGQQVTLSCSPISGHRSVSWYQQTPGQGLQFLFEYFSETQRNKGNFPGRFSGRQFSNSRSEMNVSTLELGDSALYLCASSLGADSYEQYFGPGTRLTVT.